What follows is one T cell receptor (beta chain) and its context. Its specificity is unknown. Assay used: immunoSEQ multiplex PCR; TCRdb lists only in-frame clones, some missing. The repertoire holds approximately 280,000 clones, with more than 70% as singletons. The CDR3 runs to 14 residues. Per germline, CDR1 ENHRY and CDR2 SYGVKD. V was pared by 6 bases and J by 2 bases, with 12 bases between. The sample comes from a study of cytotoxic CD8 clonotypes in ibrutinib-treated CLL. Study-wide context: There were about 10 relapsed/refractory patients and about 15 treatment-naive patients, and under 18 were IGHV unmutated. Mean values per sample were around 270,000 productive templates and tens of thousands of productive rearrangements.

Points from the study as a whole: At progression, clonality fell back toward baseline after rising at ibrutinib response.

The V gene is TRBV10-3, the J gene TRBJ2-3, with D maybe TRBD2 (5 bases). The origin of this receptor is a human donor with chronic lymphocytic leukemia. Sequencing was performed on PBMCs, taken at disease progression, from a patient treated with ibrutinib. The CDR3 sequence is CAIRSGWDTDTQYF. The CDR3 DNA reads TGTGCCATCAGATCGGGGTGGGACACAGATACGCAGTATTTT.